Below are 6 T cell receptor beta chains sequenced from a single sample in a study of blood T cell repertoires in COVID-19. This table comes from immunoSEQ multiplex PCR, and its TCRdb copy is limited to in-frame clones, with some not included. Found here are 110,000 to 150,000 clones, approximately 90% of them singletons; the top ten hold approximately 2.8%. Material: peripheral blood. These receptors were taken from an older woman with active COVID-19.

This chain joins TRBV28 and TRBJ2-7; tentatively, D is TRBD1 (6 bases). CDR1 is MDHEN and CDR2 is SYDVKM in the germline V gene. Trimming took off 6 bases at V and 3 bases at J, with 12 bases between the two ends. The CDR3 has 13 amino acids. As DNA, the CDR3 is TGTGCCAGCAGCGGACAGCCCGACTACGAGCAGTACTTC. This gives the protein CASSGQPDYEQYF.

The rearrangement joins TRBV11-2 to TRBJ1-2, with TRBD1 matching over 8 bases. J gave up 6 bases and V 2 bases, and 8 bases lay outside the gene matches. Germline V gene sequence: CDR1 SGHAT, CDR2 FQNNGV. This CDR3 spans 15 amino acids. The chain's CDR3 is CASSLTGTGGNGYTF. In DNA form, the CDR3 reads TGTGCCAGCAGCTTAACCGGGACAGGAGGAAATGGCTACACCTTC. The variable domain in full, with the rest retrieved from reference TRBV11-2 and TRBJ1-2, is EAGVAQSPRYKIIEKRQSVAFWCNPISGHATLYWYQQILGQGPKLLIQFQNNGVVDDSQLPKDRFSAERLKGVDSTLKIQPAKLEDSAVYLCASSLTGTGGNGYTFGSGTRLTVV.

This chain uses TRBV7-3 with TRBJ2-7, with 7 bases fitting TRBD2. V dropped 3 bases and J dropped 3; count of bases not matched to a gene: 8. The CDR3 sequence is 15 residues long. Germline-derived CDR1 and CDR2 are SGHTA and FQGTGA. The CDR3 is CASSFRSGAHYEQYF. Written as DNA, the CDR3 is TGTGCCAGCAGCTTCCGGAGCGGGGCTCACTACGAGCAGTACTTC.

The gene calls are TRBV4-1 and TRBJ2-7; D possibly corresponds to TRBD1 (6 bases). The CDR3 runs 15 residues. The V end lost 0 bases, the J end lost 2 bases, and 11 bases lay between the germline ends. Germline V lookup: CDR1 MGHRA, CDR2 YSYEKL. The CDR3 coding sequence is TGCGCCAGCAGCCAAGAGGGGGCGTTTGCCTACGAGCAGTACTTC. As protein: CASSQEGAFAYEQYF.

This chain links TRBV5-5 with TRBJ2-3; tentatively, D is TRBD1 (5 bases). CDR1 and CDR2 from the germline V gene are SGHKS and YYEKEE (reference sequence). The CDR3 extends over 16 amino acids. Trimming left V 3 bases short and J 8 bases short, with 22 bases between. Here the CDR3 reads CASSWGLLSPAGTQYF. The CDR3, as DNA: TGTGCCAGCAGCTGGGGCCTGTTGAGCCCAGCAGGTACGCAGTATTTT.

The chain combines TRBV6-6 with TRBJ1-4; the D is unclear. The ends were cut back, 0 bases at V and 7 bases at J, with 12 bases in the middle. The length of the CDR3 is 15 residues. Looked up from germline, CDR1 is MNHNY and CDR2 is SVGAGI (reference sequence). CDR3: CASSYSAGSREKLFF. For the CDR3, the DNA is TGTGCCAGCAGTTACTCGGCGGGCTCCCGTGAAAAACTGTTTTTT.